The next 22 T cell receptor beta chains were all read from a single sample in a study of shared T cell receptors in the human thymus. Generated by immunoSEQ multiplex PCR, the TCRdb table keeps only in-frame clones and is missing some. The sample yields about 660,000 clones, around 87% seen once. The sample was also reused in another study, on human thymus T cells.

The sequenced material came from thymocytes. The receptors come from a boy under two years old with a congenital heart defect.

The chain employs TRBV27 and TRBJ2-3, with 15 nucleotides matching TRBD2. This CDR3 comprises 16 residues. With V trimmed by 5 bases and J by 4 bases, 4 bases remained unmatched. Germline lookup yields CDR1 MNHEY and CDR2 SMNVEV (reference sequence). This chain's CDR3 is CASSPWTSGGADTQYF. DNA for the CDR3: TGTGCCAGCAGTCCATGGACTAGCGGGGGGGCAGATACGCAGTATTTT.

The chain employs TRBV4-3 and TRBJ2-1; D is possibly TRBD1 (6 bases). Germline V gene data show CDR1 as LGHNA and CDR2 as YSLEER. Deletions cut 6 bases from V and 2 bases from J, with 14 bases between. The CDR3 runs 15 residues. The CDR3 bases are TGCGCCAGCAGTTCAACAGGGACACCCTACAATGAGCAGTTCTTC. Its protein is CASSSTGTPYNEQFF.

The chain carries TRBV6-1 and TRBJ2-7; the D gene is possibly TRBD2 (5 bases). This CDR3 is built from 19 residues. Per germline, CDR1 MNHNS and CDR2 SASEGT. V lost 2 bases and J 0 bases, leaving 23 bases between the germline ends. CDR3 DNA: TGTGCCAGCAGTGAATCGGGAATAAAGGAGGCAGATAGCTCCTACGAGCAGTACTTC. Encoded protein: CASSESGIKEADSSYEQYF.

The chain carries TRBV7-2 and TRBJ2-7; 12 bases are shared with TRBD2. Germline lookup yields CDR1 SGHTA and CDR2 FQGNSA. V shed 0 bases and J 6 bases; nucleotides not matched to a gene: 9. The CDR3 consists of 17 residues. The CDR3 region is CASSLAVLAGGWGEQYF. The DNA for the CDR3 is TGTGCCAGCAGCTTAGCTGTGCTAGCGGGAGGGTGGGGCGAGCAGTACTTC. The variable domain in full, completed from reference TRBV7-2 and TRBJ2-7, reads GAGVSQSPSNKVTEKGKDVELRCDPISGHTALYWYRQSLGQGLEFLIYFQGNSAPDKSGLPSDRFSAERTGGSVSTLTIQRTQQEDSAVYLCASSLAVLAGGWGEQYFGPGTRLTVT.

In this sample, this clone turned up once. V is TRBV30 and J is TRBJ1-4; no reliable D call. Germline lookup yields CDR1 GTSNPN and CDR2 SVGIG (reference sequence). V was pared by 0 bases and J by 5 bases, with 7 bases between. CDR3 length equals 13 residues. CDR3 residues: CAWSVPGNEKLFF. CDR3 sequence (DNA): TGTGCCTGGAGTGTTCCCGGGAATGAAAAACTGTTTTTT.

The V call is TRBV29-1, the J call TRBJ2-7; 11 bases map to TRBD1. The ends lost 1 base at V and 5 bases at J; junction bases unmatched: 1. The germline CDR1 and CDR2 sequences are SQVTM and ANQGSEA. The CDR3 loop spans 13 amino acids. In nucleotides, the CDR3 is TGCAGCGTTGAAGGGACAGGGGGCAACGAGCAGTACTTC. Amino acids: CSVEGTGGNEQYF.

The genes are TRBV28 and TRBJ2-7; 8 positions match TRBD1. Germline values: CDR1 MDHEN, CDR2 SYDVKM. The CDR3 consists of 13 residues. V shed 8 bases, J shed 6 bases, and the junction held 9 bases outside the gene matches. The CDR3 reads CASGTRGRSEQYF. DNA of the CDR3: TGTGCCAGCGGCACCAGGGGGCGAAGCGAGCAGTACTTC.

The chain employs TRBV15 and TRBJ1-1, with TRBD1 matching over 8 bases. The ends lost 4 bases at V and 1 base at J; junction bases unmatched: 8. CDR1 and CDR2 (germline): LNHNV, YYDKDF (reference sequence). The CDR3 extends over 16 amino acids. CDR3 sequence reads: CATSKIGQGENTEAFF. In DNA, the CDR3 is TGTGCCACCAGCAAAATCGGACAGGGAGAGAACACTGAAGCTTTCTTT.

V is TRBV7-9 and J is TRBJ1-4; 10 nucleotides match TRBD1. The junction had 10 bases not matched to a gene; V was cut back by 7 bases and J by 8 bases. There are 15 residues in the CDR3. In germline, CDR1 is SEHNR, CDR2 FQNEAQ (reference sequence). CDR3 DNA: TGTGCCAGCACCGAACTAGGGACAGGGGCCGAAAAACTGTTTTTT. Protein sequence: CASTELGTGAEKLFF.

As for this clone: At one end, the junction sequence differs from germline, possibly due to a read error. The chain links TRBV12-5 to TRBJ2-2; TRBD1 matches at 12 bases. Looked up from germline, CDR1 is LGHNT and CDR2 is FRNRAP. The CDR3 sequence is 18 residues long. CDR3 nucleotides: TGTGCTAGTGGTTTGGATCCGGGACAGGGGGCGAAGACCGGGGAGCTGTTTTTT. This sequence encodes CASGLDPGQGAKTGELFF.

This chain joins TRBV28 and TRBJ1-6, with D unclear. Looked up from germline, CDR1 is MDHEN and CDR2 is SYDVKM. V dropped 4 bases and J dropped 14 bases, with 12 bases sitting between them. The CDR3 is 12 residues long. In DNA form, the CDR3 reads TGTGCCAGCAGTTCGAGGGCATCGGCCCTCCACTTT. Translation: CASSSRASALHF.

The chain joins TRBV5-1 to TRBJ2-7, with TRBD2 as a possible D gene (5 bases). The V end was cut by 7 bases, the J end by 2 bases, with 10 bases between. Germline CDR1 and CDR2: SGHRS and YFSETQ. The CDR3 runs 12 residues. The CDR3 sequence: CASWRFPYEQYF. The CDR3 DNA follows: TGCGCCAGCTGGAGGTTCCCCTACGAGCAGTACTTC.

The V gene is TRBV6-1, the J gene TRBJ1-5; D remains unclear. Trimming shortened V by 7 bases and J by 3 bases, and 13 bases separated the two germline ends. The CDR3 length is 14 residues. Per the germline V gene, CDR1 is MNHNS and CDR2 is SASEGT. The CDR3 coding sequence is TGTGCCAGCACGGCCCAGGAAAACAATCAGCCCCAGCATTTT. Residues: CASTAQENNQPQHF.

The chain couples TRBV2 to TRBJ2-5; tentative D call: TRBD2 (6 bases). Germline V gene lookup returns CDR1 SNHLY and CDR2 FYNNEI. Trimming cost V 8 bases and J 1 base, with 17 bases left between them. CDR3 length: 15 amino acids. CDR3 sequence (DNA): TGTGCCAGCCCCGTAGCGGATTCCCTCCAAGAGACCCAGTACTTC. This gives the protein CASPVADSLQETQYF.

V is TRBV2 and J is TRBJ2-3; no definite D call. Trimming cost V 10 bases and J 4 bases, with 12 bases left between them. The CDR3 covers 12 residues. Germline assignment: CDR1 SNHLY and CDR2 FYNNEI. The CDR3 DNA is TGTGCCAACGATAATCGCGCAGATACGCAGTATTTT. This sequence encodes CANDNRADTQYF.

The CDR3 DNA reads as TGTGCCAGCAGTTACCTTCTAAGCGGATCGCATTCACCCCTCCACTTT. Translation: CASSYLLSGSHSPLHF. The chain joins TRBV28 to TRBJ1-6; D not certain. Germline V CDR1 and CDR2: MDHEN, SYDVKM. The CDR3 length is 16 residues. Between the trimmed V and J ends, which lost 4 bases and 8 bases, there was a span of 18 bases.

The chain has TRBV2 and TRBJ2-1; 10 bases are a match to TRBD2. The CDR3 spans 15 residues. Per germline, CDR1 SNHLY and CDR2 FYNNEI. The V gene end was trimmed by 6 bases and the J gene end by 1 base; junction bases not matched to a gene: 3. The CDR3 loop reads CASRVAGGSYNEQFF. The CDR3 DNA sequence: TGTGCCAGCAGAGTAGCGGGGGGTTCCTACAATGAGCAGTTCTTC.

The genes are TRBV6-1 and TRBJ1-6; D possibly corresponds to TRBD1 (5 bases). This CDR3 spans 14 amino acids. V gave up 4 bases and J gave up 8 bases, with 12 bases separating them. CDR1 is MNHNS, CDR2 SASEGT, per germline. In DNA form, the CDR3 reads TGTGCCAGCAGTGGGGAGGGGACGGATTCACCCCTCCACTTT. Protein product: CASSGEGTDSPLHF.

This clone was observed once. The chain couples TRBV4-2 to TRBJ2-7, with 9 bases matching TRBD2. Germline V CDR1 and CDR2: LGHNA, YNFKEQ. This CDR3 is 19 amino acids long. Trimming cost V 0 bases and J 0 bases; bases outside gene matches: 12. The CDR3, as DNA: TGTGCCAGCAGCCAAGATGATAGCTGGCCTAGCGGGGTCTCCTACGAGCAGTACTTC. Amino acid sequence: CASSQDDSWPSGVSYEQYF.

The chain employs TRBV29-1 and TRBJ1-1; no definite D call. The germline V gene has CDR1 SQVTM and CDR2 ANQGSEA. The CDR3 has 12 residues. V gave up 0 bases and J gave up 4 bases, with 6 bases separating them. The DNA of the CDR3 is TGCAGCGTTGAAGACAGGCCCACTGAAGCTTTCTTT. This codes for CSVEDRPTEAFF. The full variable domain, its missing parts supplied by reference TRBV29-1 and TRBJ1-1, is SAVISQKPSRDICQRGTSLTIQCQVDSQVTMMFWYRQQPGQSLTLIATANQGSEATYESGFVIDKFPISRPNLTFSTLTVSNMSPEDSSIYLCSVEDRPTEAFFGQGTRLTVV.

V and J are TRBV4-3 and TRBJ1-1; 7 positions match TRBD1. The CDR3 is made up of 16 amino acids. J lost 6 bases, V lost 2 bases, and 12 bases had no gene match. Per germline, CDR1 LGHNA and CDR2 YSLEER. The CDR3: CASSQLRGGQVSEAFF. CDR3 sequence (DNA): TGCGCCAGCAGCCAACTGAGGGGAGGACAGGTCTCTGAAGCTTTCTTT.

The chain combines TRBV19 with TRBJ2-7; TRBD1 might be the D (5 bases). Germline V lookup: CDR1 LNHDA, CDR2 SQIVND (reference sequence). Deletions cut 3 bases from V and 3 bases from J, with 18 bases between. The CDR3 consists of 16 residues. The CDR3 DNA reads TGTGCCAGTAGTATCGTAGGCCAGGGCCCTAACTACGAGCAGTACTTC. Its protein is CASSIVGQGPNYEQYF.